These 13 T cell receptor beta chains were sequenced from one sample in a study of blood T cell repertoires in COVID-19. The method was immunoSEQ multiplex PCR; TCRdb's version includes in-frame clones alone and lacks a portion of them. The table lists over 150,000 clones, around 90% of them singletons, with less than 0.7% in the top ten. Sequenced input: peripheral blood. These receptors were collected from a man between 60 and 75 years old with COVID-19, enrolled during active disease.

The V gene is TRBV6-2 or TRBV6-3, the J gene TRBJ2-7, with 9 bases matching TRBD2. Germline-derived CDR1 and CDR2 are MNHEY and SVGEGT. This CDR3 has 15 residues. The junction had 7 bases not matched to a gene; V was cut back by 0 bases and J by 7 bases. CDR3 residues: CASSYSLAGMGEQYF. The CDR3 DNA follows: TGTGCCAGCAGTTACTCGCTAGCGGGAATGGGGGAGCAGTACTTC.

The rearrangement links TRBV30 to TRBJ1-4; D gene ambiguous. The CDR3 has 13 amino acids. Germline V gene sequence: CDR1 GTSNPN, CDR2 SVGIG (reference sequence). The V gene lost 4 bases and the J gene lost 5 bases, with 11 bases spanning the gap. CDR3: CAWTRFTNEKLFF. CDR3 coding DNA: TGTGCCTGGACTAGGTTCACAAATGAAAAACTGTTTTTT.

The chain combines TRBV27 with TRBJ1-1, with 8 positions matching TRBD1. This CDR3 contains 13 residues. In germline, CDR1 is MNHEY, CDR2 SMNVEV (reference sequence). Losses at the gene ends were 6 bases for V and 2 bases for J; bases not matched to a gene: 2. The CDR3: CASRDRVNTEAFF. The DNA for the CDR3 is TGTGCCAGCAGGGACAGGGTAAACACTGAAGCTTTCTTT.

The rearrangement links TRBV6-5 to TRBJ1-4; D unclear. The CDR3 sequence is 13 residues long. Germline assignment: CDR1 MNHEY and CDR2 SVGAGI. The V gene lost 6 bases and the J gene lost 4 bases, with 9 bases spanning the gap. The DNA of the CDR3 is TGTGCCAGCAGACGCGAAAGTAATGAAAAACTGTTTTTT. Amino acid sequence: CASRRESNEKLFF.

The CDR3 loop reads CASSSGTLHSGANVLTF. The CDR3, as DNA: TGTGCCAGCAGCTCCGGGACACTCCACTCTGGGGCCAACGTCCTGACTTTC. This chain joins TRBV5-4 and TRBJ2-6; tentative D call: TRBD1 (6 bases). Germline assignment: CDR1 SGHNT and CDR2 YYREEE (reference sequence). V lost 3 bases, J lost 0 bases, and 13 bases lay in between. The CDR3 runs to 17 residues.

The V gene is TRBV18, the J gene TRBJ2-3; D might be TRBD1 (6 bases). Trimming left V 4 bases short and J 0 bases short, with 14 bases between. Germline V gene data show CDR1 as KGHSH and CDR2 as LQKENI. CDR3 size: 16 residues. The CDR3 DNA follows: TGTGCCAGCTCACGACGAACAGGGCAGAGCACAGATACGCAGTATTTT. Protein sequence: CASSRRTGQSTDTQYF.

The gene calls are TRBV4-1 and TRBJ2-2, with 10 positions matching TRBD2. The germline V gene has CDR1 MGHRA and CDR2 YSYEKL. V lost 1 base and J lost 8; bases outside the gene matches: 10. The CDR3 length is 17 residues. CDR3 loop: CASSQVSLAGVGGELFF. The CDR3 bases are TGCGCCAGCAGCCAAGTCTCTCTAGCGGGAGTAGGTGGGGAGCTGTTTTTT.

The CDR3 DNA is TGTGCCAGCAATCGACAGGGGGGCGTCACTGAAGCTTTCTTT. Encoded protein: CASNRQGGVTEAFF. The genes are TRBV6-6 and TRBJ1-1, with TRBD1 identical over 9 bases. CDR1 is MNHNY, CDR2 SVGAGI, per germline (reference sequence). Trimming took 7 bases from V and 4 from J; bases not matched to a gene: 7. CDR3 length: 14 residues.

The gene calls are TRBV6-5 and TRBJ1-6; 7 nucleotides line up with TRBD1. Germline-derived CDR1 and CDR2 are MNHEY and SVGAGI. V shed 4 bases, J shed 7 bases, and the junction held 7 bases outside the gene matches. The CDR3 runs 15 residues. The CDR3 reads CASSLHRGGNSPLHF. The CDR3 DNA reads TGTGCCAGCAGTTTACACAGGGGCGGCAATTCACCCCTCCACTTT.

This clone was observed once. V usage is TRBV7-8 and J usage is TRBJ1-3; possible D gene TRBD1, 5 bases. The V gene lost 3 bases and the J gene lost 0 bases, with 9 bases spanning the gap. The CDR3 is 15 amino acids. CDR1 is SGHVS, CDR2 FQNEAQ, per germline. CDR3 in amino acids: CASSLRGTSGNTIYF. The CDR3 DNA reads TGTGCCAGCAGCTTGCGGGGGACCTCTGGAAACACCATATATTTT.

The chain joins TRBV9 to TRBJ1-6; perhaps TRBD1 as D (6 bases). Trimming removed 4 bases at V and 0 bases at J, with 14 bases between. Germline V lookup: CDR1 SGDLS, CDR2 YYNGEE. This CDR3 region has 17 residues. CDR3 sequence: CASSPQGVSSYNSPLHF. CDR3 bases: TGTGCCAGCAGCCCACAGGGTGTCAGCTCCTATAATTCACCCCTCCACTTT. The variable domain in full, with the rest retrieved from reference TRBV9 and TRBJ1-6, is DSGVTQTPKHLITATGQRVTLRCSPRSGDLSVYWYQQSLDQGLQFLIQYYNGEERAKGNILERFSAQQFPDLHSELNLSSLELGDSALYFCASSPQGVSSYNSPLHFGNGTRLTVT.

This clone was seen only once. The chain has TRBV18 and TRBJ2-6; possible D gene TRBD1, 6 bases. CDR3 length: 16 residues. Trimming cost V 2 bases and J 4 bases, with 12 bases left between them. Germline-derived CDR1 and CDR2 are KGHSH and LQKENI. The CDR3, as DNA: TGTGCCAGCTCACCATTATGGGGGCTCGGGGCCAACGTCCTGACTTTC. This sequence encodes CASSPLWGLGANVLTF. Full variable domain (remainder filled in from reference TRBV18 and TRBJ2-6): NAGVMQNPRHLVRRRGQEARLRCSPMKGHSHVYWYRQLPEEGLKFMVYLQKENIIDESGMPKERFSAEFPKEGPSILRIQQVVRGDSAAYFCASSPLWGLGANVLTFGAGSRLTVL.

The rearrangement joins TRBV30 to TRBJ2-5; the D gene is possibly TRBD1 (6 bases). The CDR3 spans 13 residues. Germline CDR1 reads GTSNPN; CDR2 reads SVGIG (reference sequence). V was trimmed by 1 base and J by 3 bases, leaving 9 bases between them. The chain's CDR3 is CAWSGGTKETQYF. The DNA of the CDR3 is TGTGCCTGGAGTGGGGGGACAAAAGAGACCCAGTACTTC.